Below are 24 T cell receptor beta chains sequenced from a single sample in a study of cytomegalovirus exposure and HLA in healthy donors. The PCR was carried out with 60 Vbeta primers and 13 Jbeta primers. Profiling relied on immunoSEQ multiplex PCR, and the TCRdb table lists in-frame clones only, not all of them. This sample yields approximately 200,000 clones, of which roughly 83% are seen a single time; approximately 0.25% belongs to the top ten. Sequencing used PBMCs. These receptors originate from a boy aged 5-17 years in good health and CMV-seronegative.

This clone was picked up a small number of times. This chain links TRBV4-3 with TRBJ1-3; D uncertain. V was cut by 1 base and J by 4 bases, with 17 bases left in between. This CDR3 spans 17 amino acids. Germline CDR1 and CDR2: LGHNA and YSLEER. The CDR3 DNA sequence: TGCGCCAGCAGCCAAGTAATTTCCGTCGAGTCCGGAAACACCATATATTTT. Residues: CASSQVISVESGNTIYF.

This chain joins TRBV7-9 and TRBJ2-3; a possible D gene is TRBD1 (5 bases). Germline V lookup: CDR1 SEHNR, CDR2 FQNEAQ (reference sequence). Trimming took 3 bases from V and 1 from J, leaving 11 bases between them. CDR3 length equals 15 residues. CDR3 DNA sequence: TGTGCCAGCAGCTTGGATACAGGCGGCACAGATACGCAGTATTTT. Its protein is CASSLDTGGTDTQYF.

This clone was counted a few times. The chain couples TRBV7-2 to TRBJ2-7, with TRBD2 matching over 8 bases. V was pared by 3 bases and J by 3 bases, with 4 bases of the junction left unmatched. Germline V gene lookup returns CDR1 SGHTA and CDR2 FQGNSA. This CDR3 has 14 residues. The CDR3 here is CASSFGGAGYEQYF. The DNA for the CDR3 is TGTGCCAGCAGCTTCGGGGGGGCCGGCTACGAGCAGTACTTC.

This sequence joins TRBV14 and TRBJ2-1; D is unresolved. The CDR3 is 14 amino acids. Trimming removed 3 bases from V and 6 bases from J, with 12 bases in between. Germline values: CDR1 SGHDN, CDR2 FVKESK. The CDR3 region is CASSQSEFGNEQFF. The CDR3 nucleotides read TGTGCCAGCAGCCAGTCCGAATTCGGCAATGAGCAGTTCTTC. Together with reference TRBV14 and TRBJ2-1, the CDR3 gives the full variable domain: EAGVTQFPSHSVIEKGQTVTLRCDPISGHDNLYWYRRVMGKEIKFLLHFVKESKQDESGMPNNRFLAERTGGTYSTLKVQPAELEDSGVYFCASSQSEFGNEQFFGPGTRLTVL.

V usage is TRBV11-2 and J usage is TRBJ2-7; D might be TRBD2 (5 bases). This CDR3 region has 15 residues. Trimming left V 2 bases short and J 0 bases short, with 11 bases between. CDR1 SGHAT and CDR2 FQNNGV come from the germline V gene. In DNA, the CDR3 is TGTGCCAGCAGCTTAAGCGGAGTTCTCTCCTACGAGCAGTACTTC. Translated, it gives CASSLSGVLSYEQYF.

CDR3 region: CASSDFVGGAYTDTQYF. DNA for the CDR3: TGTGCCAGCAGTGACTTTGTAGGCGGGGCATACACAGATACGCAGTATTTT. The chain joins TRBV6-1 to TRBJ2-3, with D maybe TRBD2 (6 bases). The CDR3 has 17 residues. Germline CDR1 reads MNHNS; CDR2 reads SASEGT. V shed 3 bases and J shed 2 bases, with 18 bases lying between them.

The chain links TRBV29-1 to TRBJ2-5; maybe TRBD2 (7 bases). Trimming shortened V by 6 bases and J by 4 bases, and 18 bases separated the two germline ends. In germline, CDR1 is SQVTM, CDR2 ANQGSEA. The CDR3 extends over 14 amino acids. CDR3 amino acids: CSVPKGGLGETQYF. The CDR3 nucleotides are TGCAGCGTCCCAAAGGGGGGGCTGGGAGAGACCCAGTACTTC.

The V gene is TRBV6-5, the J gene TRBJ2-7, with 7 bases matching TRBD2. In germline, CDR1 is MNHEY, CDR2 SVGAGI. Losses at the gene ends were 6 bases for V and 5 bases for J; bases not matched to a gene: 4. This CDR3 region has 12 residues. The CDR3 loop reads CASRERGHEQYF. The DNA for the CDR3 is TGTGCCAGCAGGGAGCGGGGACACGAGCAGTACTTC.

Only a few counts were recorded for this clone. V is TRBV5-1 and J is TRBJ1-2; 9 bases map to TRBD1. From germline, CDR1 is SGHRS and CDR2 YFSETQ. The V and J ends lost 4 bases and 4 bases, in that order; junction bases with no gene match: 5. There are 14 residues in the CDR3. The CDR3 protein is CASSPGQGPYGYTF. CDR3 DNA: TGCGCCAGCAGCCCCGGACAGGGGCCCTATGGCTACACCTTC. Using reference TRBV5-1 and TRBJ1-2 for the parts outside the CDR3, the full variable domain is KAGVTQTPRYLIKTRGQQVTLSCSPISGHRSVSWYQQTPGQGLQFLFEYFSETQRNKGNFPGRFSGRQFSNSRSEMNVSTLELGDSALYLCASSPGQGPYGYTFGSGTRLTVV.

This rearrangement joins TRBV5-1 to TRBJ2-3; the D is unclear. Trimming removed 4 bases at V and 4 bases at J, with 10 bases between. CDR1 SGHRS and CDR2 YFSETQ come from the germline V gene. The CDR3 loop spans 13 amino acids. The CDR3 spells CASSPQSPDTQYF. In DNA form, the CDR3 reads TGCGCCAGCAGCCCCCAGTCCCCAGATACGCAGTATTTT.

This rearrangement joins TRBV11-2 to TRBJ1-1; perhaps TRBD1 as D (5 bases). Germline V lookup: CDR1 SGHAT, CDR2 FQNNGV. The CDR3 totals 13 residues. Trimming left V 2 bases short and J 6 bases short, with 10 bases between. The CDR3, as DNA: TGTGCCAGCAGCTTAAGGGGCCTTTCTGAAGCTTTCTTT. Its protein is CASSLRGLSEAFF.

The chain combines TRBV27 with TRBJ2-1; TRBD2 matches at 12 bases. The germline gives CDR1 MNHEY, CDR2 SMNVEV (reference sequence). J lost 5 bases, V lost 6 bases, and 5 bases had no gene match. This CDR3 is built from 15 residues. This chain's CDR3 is CASSLGLAGNNEQFF. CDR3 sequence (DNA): TGTGCCAGCAGCCTTGGACTAGCGGGGAACAATGAGCAGTTCTTC.

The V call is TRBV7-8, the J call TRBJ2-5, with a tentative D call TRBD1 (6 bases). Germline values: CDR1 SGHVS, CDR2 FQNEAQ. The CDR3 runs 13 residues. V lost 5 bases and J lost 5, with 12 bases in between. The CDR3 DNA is TGTGCCAGCAGCATTGGACAGAGGGAGACCCAGTACTTC. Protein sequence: CASSIGQRETQYF. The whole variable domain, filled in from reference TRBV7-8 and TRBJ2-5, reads GAGVSQSPRYKVAKRGQDVALRCDPISGHVSLFWYQQALGQGPEFLTYFQNEAQLDKSGLPSDRFFAERPEGSVSTLKIQRTQQEDSAVYLCASSIGQRETQYFGPGTRLLVL.

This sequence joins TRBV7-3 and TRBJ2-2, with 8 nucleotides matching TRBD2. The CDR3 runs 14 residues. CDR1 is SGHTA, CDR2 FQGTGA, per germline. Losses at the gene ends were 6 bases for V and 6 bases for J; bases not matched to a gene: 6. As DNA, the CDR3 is TGTGCCAGCAGAAGTGTAGCGGGGTCCGGGGAGCTGTTTTTT. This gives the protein CASRSVAGSGELFF.

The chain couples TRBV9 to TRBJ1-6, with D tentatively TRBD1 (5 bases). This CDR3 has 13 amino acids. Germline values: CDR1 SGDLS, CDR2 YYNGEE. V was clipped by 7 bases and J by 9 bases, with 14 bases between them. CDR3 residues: CASGTGLTSPLHF. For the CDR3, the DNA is TGTGCCAGCGGGACTGGACTTACTTCACCCCTCCACTTT.

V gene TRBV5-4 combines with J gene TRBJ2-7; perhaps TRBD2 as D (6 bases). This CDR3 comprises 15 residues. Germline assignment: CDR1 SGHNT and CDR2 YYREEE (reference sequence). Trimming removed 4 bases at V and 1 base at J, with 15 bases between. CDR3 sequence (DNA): TGTGCCAGCAGCCTAGTGGGGGGATATTCCTACGAGCAGTACTTC. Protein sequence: CASSLVGGYSYEQYF.

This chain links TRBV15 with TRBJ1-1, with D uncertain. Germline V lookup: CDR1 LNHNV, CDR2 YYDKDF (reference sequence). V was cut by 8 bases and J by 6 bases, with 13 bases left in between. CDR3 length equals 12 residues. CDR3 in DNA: TGTGCCACCGTCGGGTCGAGCGCTGAAGCTTTCTTT. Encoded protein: CATVGSSAEAFF.

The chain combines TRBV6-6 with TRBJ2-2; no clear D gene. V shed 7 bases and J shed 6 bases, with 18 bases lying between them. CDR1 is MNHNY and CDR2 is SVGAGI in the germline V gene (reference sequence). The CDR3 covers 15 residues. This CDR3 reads CASNPVGQDSGELFF. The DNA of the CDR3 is TGTGCCAGCAACCCCGTGGGTCAGGATTCCGGGGAGCTGTTTTTT.

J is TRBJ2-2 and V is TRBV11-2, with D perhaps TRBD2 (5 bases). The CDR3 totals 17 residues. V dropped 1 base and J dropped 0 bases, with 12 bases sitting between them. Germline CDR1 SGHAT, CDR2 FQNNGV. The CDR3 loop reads CASSLVIVGANTGELFF. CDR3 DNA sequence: TGTGCCAGCAGCTTAGTTATTGTGGGAGCGAACACCGGGGAGCTGTTTTTT.

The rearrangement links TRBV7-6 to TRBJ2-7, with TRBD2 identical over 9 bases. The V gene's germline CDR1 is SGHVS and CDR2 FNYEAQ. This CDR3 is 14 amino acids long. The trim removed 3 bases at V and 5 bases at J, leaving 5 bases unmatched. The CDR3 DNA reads TGTGCCAGCAGCTTTAGGTCTAGCGGGGACGAGCAGTACTTC. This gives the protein CASSFRSSGDEQYF.

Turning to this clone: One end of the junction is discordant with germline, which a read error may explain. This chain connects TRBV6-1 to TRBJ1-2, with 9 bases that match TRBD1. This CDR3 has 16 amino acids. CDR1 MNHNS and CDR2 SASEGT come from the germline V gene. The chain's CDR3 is CASSEGQGISLYGYTF. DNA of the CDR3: TGTGCCAGCAGCGAAGGACAGGGGATTTCGCTTTATGGCTACACCTTC.

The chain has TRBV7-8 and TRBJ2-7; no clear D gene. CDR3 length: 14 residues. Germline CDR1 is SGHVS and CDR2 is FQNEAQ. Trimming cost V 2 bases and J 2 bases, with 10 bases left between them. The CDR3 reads CASSLRSGPYEQYF. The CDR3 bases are TGTGCCAGCAGCTTACGATCGGGTCCCTACGAGCAGTACTTC. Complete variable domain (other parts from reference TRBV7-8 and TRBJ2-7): GAGVSQSPRYKVAKRGQDVALRCDPISGHVSLFWYQQALGQGPEFLTYFQNEAQLDKSGLPSDRFFAERPEGSVSTLKIQRTQQEDSAVYLCASSLRSGPYEQYFGPGTRLTVT.

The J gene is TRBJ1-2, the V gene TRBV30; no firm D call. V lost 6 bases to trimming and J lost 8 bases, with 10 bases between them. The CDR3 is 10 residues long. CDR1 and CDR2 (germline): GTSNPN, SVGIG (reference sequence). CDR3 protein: CACIRGGYTF. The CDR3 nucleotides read TGTGCCTGCATTCGCGGGGGCTACACCTTC.

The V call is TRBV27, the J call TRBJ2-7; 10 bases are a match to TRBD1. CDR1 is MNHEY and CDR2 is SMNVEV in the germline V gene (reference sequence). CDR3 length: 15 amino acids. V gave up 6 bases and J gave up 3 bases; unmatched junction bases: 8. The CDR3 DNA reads TGTGCCAGCAGGCCGGGGAGGGACAGGGGCTACGAGCAGTACTTC. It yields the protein CASRPGRDRGYEQYF.